This T cell receptor beta chain was identified during a study of shared T cell receptors in the human thymus. The CDR3 consists of 19 residues. V gave up 4 bases and J gave up 1 base; unmatched junction bases: 14. CDR1 and CDR2 from the germline V gene are SGDLS and YYNGEE. The method was immunoSEQ multiplex PCR; TCRdb's version includes in-frame clones alone and lacks a portion of them. Among about 380,000 clones listed, 95% were seen once. Sequenced material: thymocytes. The chain joins TRBV9 to TRBJ2-5; 12 bases align to TRBD2. The clonotype comes from a human donor. Here the CDR3 reads CASSPPVRTSGILQETQYF. In nucleotides, the CDR3 is TGTGCCAGCAGCCCCCCGGTGAGGACTAGCGGGATCCTCCAAGAGACCCAGTACTTC. The complete variable domain, with remaining parts taken from reference TRBV9 and TRBJ2-5, reads DSGVTQTPKHLITATGQRVTLRCSPRSGDLSVYWYQQSLDQGLQFLIQYYNGEERAKGNILERFSAQQFPDLHSELNLSSLELGDSALYFCASSPPVRTSGILQETQYFGPGTRLLVL.